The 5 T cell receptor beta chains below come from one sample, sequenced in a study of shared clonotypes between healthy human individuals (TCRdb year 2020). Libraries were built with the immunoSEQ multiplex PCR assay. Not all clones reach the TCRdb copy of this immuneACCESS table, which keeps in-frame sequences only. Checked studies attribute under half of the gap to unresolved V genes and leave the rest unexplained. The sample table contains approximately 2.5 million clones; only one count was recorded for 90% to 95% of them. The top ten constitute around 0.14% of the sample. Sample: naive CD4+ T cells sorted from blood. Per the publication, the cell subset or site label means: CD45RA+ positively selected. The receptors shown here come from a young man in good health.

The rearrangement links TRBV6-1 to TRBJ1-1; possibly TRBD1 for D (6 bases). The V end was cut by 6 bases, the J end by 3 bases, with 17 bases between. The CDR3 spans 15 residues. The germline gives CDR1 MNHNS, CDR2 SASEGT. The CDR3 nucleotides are TGTGCCAGCAGCAGAGGGGGGGGGAGTTACACTGAAGCTTTCTTT. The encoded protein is CASSRGGGSYTEAFF.

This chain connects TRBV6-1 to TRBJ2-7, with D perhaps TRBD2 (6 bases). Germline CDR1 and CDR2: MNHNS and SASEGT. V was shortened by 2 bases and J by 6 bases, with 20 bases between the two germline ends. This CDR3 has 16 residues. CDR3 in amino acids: CASSETYGTPLGEQYF. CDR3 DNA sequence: TGTGCCAGCAGTGAAACGTATGGGACTCCACTCGGCGAGCAGTACTTC.

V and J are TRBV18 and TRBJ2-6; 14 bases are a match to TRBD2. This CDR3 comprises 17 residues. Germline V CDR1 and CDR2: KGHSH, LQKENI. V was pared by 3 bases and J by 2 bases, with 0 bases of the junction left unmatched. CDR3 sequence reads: CASSPGLAGAGANVLTF. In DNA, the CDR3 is TGTGCCAGCTCACCGGGACTAGCGGGAGCTGGGGCCAACGTCCTGACTTTC.

The CDR3 here is CASKRYMNTEAFF. For the CDR3, the DNA is TGTGCCAGCAAGAGGTATATGAACACTGAAGCTTTCTTT. The chain recombines TRBV13 with TRBJ1-1; D is unresolved. The V gene lost 7 bases and the J gene lost 0 bases, with 9 bases spanning the gap. This CDR3 spans 13 amino acids. The germline CDR1 and CDR2 sequences are PRHDT and FYEKMQ (reference sequence). Full variable domain (outside the CDR3, taken from reference TRBV13 and TRBJ1-1): AAGVIQSPRHLIKEKRETATLKCYPIPRHDTVYWYQQGPGQDPQFLISFYEKMQSDKGSIPDRFSAQQFSDYHSELNMSSLELGDSALYFCASKRYMNTEAFFGQGTRLTVV.

The CDR3 bases are TGTGCCAGCAGCAAGGACAGTCACTACAATGAGCAGTTCTTC. It is translated as CASSKDSHYNEQFF. J is TRBJ2-1 and V is TRBV11-2; D is perhaps TRBD1 (6 bases). V was clipped by 5 bases and J by 3 bases, with 11 bases between them. CDR3 length: 14 residues. Germline CDR1 SGHAT, CDR2 FQNNGV.